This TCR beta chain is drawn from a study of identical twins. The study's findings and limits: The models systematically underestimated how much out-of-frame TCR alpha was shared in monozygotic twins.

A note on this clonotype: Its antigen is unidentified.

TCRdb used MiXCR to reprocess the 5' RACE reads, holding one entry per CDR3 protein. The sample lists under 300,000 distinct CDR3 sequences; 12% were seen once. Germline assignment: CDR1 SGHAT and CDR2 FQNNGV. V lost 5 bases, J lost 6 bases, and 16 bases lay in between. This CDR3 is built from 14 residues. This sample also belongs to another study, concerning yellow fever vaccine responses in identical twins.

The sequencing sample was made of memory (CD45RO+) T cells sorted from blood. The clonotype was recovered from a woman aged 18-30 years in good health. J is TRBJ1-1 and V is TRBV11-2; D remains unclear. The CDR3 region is CASSVIPSGAEAFF. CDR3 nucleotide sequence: TGTGCCAGCAGCGTAATCCCCAGCGGGGCTGAAGCTTTCTTT.